This T cell receptor beta chain is drawn from a study of shared clonotypes between healthy human individuals (dated by TCRdb to about 2020). Looking at the study overall: The cohort comprised two women and a few men aged 18 to 49 years. For each donor, CD4 naive and CD4 memory were each given three plates, CD8 naive was given two plates, and CD8 memory was given one plate. To estimate repertoire size and how much clonotype sharing occurs between individuals, the study deeply sequenced the blood TCR repertoires of roughly 5 healthy adults. To increase sequencing depth and limit assay-specific biases, different laboratories used diverse techniques to prepare libraries and sequence TCR repertoires. Leukapheresis yielded between about 0.94 and 8.9 billion PBMCs per donor. The paper as a whole reports these results and caveats: The small number of donors limited the genetic and exposure-history diversity represented. Around 5% of naive CD4, around 4% of naive CD8, 2.3% of memory CD4, and less than 0.45% of memory CD8 clonotypes were shared across a few donors. Even with the large sequencing depth, rarefaction of the sorted-subset datasets indicated that sequencing was incomplete. Compared with non-shared clonotypes, clonotypes shared by all four sorted-subset donors had higher generation probabilities. Based on pairwise subsampling, the degree of clonotype sharing among donors was expected to be affected by sequencing depth. Larger estimated clonotype richness was generally found for naive subsets than for memory subsets. Sampling was restricted to blood, and TCR repertoires in tissue are likely to differ from TCR repertoires in blood.

Using the deep immunoSEQ assay, multiplex PCR amplified TCR CDR3 regions from genomic DNA. Extracted genomic DNA from each cell subset was distributed evenly across all wells of several immunoSEQ 96-well plates, and each plate was treated as a replicate. For sorted subsets, each replicate PCR was loaded with approximately 190 ng genomic DNA, equivalent to about 30,000 T cell genomes. The purified libraries were quantified using a Qubit 3.0 fluorometer, sized with a Bioanalyzer 2100, and then quantified again using the KAPA Library Quantification kit. Every immunoSEQ 96-well plate was sequenced on a dedicated single-read 150-cycle Illumina NextSeq 550 flow cell. In the source study's methods: Because the immunoSEQ output held only junctional sequences and lacked quality scores, the filtering could not match the filtering applied to full-length reads. To assign V/J genes and CDR3, sequences were annotated using PyIR, a Python wrapper for IgBLAST v1.9, with IMGT germline references. Reads were filtered out if the reads had weak V/J assignments (E-value above 1e-6), no CDR3, stop codons, out-of-frame junctions, or ambiguous translated residues. A V3J clonotype was defined by an identical inferred V gene, J gene, and CDR3 amino acid sequence. To compute the percentage overlap between repertoires, the number of shared unique clonotypes was divided by the size of the smaller repertoire. Repertoire richness was assessed with RTK rarefaction, the Chao1 estimator, and Recon v2.1 estimates of unobserved clonotypes. Generation probabilities were computed with OLGA for all TCRbeta clonotypes obtained by the gDNA method from four donors. TCRdb carries this immuneACCESS record with in-frame sequences only. Its versions omit some clonotypes, under half of them owing to an unresolved V gene in the studies checked, with the rest unexplained. V, J and clone size are taken as reported in that table, and D and trimming were inferred from the DNA itself. The sample profile shows about 2.1 million clones; just over 90% of them were found once. Clones ranked in the top ten supply around 1.7% of the sample.

The CDR3 covers 17 residues, taking in both the cysteine and the phenylalanine. Only CDR3 DNA remains: 51 bases, in frame from the first base. The junction shows trimming of 5 bases on V and 0 bases on J, plus 20 bases between the germline ends. Reading the germline V gene gives CDR1 MDHEN and CDR2 SYDVKM. Remarks on this clone: There is no known antigen for this receptor. Base qualities are not recorded, but no much larger clone differs from it by a single base.

CD8 naive samples consisted of CD45RO-negative cells that were positively selected for CCR7, yielding a CD45RA+CCR7+ population without TemRA cells. The donors were healthy, HIV-negative adults with no recently reported acute infections or vaccinations. Every donor was a Caucasian adult living in Nashville, Tennessee, USA. Blood was collected by leukapheresis, and PBMCs were isolated by Ficoll-Histopaque density gradient centrifugation and then cryopreserved in liquid nitrogen vapor phase. Analytical flow cytometry was used to check the purity and quantity of each magnetically sorted T cell population. Genomic DNA was isolated from each sorted fraction and quantified by UV absorbance on a Nanodrop 2000c.

The sequenced material came from naive CD8+ T cells from PBMCs. The intended sense of this specimen's cell subset or site label: CD45RA+CCR7+. The V and J genes are TRBV28 and TRBJ2-7; TRBD1 is a weak D gene call, 6 bases matching. This sequence was found in a man in his late teens or twenties in good health. Some clones in this sample may be carry-over from other donors' samples. The DNA is as follows: TGTGCCAGCAGTACCTCCCAGAGGGACAACTACTCCTACGAGCAGTACTTC. This encodes CASSTSQRDNYSYEQYF.